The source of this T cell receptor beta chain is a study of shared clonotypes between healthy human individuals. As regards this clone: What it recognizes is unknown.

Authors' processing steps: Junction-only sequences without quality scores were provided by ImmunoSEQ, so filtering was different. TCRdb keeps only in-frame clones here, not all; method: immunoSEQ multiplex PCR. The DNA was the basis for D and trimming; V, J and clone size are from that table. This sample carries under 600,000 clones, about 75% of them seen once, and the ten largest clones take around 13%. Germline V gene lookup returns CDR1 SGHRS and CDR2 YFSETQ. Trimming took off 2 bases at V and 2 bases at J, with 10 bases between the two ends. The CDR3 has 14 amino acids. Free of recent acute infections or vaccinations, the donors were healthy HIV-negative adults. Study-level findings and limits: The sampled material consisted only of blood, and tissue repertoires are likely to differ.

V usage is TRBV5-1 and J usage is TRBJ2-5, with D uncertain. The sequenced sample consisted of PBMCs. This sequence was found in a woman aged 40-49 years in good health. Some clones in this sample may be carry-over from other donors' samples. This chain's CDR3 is CASSFGNSQETQYF. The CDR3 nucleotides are TGCGCCAGCAGCTTTGGGAATTCTCAAGAGACCCAGTACTTC.